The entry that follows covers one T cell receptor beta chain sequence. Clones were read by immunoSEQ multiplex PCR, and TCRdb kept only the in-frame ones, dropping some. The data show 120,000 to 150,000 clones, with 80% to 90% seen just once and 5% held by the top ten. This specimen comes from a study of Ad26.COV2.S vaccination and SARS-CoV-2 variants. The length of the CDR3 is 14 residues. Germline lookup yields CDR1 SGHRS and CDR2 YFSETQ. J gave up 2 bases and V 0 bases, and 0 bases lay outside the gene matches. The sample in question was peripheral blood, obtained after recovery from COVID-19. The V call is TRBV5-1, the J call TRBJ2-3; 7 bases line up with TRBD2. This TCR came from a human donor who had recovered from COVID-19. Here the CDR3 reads CASSLGDYTDTQYF. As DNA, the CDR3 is TGCGCCAGCAGCTTGGGGGACTACACAGATACGCAGTATTTT.